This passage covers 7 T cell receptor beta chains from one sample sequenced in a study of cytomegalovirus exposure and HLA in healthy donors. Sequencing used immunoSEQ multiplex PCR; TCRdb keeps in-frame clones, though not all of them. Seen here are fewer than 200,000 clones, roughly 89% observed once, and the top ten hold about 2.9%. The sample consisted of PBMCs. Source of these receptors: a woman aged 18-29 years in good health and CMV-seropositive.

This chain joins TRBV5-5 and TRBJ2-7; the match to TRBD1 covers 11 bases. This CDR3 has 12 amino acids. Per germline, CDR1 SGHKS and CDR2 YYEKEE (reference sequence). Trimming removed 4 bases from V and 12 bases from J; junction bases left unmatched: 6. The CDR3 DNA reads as TGTGCCAGCAGCCCCGGACAGGGGGCGGGGTACTTC. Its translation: CASSPGQGAGYF.

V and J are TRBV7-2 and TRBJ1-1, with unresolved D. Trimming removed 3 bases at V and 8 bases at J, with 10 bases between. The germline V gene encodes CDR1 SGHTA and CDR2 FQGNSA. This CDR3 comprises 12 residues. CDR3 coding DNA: TGTGCCAGCAGCTTTTCGACCGGGGAAGCTTTCTTT. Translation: CASSFSTGEAFF.

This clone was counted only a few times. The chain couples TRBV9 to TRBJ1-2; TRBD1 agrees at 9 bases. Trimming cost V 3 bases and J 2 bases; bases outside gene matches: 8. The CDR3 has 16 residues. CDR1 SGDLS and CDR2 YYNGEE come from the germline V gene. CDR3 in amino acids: CASSEPRQGGNYGYTF. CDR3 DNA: TGTGCCAGCAGCGAACCCCGACAGGGGGGGAACTATGGCTACACCTTC.

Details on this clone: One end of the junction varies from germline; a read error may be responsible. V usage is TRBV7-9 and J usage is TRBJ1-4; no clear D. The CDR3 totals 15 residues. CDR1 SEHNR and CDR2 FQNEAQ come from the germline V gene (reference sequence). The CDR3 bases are TGTGCCAGCAGCTTAGAGTTCGCGACTAGTGAAAAACTGTTTTTT. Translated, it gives CASSLEFATSEKLFF.

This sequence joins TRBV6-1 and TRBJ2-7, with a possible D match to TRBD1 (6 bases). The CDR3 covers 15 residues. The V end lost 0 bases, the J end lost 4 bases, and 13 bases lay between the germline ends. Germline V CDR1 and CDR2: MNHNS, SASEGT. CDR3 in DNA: TGTGCCAGCAGTGAAGCCAGAGGGACACTTTACGAGCAGTACTTC. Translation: CASSEARGTLYEQYF.

The CDR3 is CASSPYRVGNYGYTF. The CDR3 nucleotides are TGTGCCAGCAGTCCATACAGGGTAGGCAACTATGGCTACACCTTC. V gene TRBV27 combines with J gene TRBJ1-2; a possible D gene is TRBD1 (6 bases). The V end lost 5 bases, the J end lost 2 bases, and 15 bases lay between the germline ends. CDR1 and CDR2 from the germline V gene are MNHEY and SMNVEV (reference sequence). The CDR3 extends over 15 amino acids.

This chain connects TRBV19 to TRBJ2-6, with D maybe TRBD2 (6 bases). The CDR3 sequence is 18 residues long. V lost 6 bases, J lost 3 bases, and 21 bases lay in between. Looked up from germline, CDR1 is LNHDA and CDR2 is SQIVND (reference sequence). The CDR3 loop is CASSTPGRGSGGANVLTF. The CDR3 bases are TGTGCCAGTAGCACACCCGGCCGGGGGTCGGGTGGGGCCAACGTCCTGACTTTC.